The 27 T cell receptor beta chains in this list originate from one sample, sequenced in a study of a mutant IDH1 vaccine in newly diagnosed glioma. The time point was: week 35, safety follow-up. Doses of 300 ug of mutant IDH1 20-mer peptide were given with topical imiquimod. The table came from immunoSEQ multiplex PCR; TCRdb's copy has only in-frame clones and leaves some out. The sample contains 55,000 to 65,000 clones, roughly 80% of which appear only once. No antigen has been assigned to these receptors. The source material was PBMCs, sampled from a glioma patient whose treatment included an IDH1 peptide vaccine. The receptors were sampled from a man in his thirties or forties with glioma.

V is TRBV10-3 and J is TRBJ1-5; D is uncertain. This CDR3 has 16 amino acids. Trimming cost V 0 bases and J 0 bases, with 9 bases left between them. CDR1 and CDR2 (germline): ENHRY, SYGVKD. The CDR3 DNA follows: TGTGCCATCAGTGAGTCAGGGAGATTTAGCAATCAGCCCCAGCATTTT. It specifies CAISESGRFSNQPQHF.

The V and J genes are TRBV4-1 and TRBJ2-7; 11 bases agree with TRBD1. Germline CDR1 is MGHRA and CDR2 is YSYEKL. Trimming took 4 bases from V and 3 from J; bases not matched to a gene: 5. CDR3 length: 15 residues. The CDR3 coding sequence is TGCGCCAGCAGCCCGGCCGGGACAGGGGGCTACGAGCAGTACTTC. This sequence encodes CASSPAGTGGYEQYF.

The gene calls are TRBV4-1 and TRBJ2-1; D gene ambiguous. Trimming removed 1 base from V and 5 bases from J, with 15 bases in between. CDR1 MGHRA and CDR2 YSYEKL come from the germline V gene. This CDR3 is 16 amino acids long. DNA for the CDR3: TGCGCCAGCAGCCAAGGGGCACTGATAATTAACAATGAGCAGTTCTTC. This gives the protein CASSQGALIINNEQFF.

The CDR3 DNA reads TGCGCCAGCAGCTACCCGGGACTACCGGCAGAGACCCAGTACTTC. Protein sequence: CASSYPGLPAETQYF. J is TRBJ2-5 and V is TRBV5-1; 7 bases line up with TRBD2. Germline lookup yields CDR1 SGHRS and CDR2 YFSETQ. This CDR3 comprises 15 residues. After removal of 3 bases from V and 4 bases from J, the junction contained 9 bases not matched to a gene. The full variable domain, rest sourced from reference TRBV5-1 and TRBJ2-5, is KAGVTQTPRYLIKTRGQQVTLSCSPISGHRSVSWYQQTPGQGLQFLFEYFSETQRNKGNFPGRFSGRQFSNSRSEMNVSTLELGDSALYLCASSYPGLPAETQYFGPGTRLLVL.

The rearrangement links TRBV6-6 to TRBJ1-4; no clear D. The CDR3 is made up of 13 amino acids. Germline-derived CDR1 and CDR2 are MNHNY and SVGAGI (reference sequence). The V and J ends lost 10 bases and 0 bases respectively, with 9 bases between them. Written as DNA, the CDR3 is TGTGCCACTAGCCCTGCAACTAATGAAAAACTGTTTTTT. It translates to CATSPATNEKLFF.

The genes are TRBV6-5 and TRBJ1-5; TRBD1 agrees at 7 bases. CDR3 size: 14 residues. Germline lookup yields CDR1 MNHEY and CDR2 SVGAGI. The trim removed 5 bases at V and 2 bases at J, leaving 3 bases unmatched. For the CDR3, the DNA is TGTGCCAGCAGTCGCACAGGGGGCAATCAGCCCCAGCATTTT. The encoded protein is CASSRTGGNQPQHF.

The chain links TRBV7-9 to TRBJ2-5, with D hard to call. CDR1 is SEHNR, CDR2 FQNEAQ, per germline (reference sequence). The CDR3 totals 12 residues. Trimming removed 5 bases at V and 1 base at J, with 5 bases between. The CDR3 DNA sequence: TGTGCCAGCAGCCGCCCCCAAGAGACCCAGTACTTC. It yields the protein CASSRPQETQYF.

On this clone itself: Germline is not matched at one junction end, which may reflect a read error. CDR3 protein: CASSSPLGRAF. Here the CDR3 DNA reads TGTGCCAGCAGCTCCCCTTTGGGGCGCGCCTTC. V gene TRBV7-9 combines with J gene TRBJ1-2; possible D gene TRBD1, 5 bases. This CDR3 spans 11 amino acids. Looked up from germline, CDR1 is SEHNR and CDR2 is FQNEAQ (reference sequence).

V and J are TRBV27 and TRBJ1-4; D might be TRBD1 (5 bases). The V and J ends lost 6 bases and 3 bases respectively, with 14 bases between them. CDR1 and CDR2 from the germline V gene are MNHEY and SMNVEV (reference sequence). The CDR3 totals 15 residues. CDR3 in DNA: TGTGCCAGCAGGGCGTTGCAGGGTTCTAATGAAAAACTGTTTTTT. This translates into CASRALQGSNEKLFF.

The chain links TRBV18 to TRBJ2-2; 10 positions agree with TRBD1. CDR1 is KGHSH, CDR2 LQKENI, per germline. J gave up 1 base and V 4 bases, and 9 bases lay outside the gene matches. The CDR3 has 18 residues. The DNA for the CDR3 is TGTGCCAGCTCACGACCGGGACAGGGGATTTTGAACACCGGGGAGCTGTTTTTT. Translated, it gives CASSRPGQGILNTGELFF.

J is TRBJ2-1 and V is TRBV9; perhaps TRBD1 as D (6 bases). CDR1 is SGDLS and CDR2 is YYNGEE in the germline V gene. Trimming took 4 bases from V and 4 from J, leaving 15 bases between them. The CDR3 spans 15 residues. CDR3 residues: CASSLTGTQYNEQFF. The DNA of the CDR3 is TGTGCCAGCAGCCTAACAGGGACCCAGTACAATGAGCAGTTCTTC. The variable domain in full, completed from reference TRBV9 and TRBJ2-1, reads DSGVTQTPKHLITATGQRVTLRCSPRSGDLSVYWYQQSLDQGLQFLIQYYNGEERAKGNILERFSAQQFPDLHSELNLSSLELGDSALYFCASSLTGTQYNEQFFGPGTRLTVL.

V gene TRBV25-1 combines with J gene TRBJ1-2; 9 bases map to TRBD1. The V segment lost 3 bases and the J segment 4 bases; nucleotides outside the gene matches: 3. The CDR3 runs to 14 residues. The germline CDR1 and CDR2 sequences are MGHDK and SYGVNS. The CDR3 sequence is CASSEGQGFYGYTF. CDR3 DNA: TGTGCCAGCAGTGAGGGACAGGGATTCTATGGCTACACCTTC.

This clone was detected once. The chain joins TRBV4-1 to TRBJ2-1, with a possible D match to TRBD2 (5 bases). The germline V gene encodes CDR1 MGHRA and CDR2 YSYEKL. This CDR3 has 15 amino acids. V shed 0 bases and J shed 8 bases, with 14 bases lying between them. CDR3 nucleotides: TGCGCCAGCAGCCAAGAGTCCGTTAGCGTCCATGAGCAGTTCTTC. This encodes CASSQESVSVHEQFF.

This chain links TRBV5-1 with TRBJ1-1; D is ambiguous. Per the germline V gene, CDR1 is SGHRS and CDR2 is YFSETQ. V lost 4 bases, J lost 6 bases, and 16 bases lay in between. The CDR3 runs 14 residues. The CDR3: CASSLQSSSAEAFF. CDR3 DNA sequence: TGCGCCAGCAGCCTACAGTCATCTTCAGCTGAAGCTTTCTTT.

CDR3 residues: CASSSDAGTAYGYTF. CDR3 DNA sequence: TGTGCCAGCAGCTCCGACGCCGGGACGGCCTATGGCTACACCTTC. The V call is TRBV7-9, the J call TRBJ1-2; a weak D match, TRBD1 (5 bases). Trimming shortened V by 4 bases and J by 4 bases, and 16 bases separated the two germline ends. This CDR3 has 15 amino acids. CDR1 is SEHNR and CDR2 is FQNEAQ in the germline V gene (reference sequence).

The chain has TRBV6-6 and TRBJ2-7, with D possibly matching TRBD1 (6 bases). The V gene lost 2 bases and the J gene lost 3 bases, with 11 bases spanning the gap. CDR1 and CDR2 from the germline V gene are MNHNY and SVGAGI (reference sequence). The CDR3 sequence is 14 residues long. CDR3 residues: CASSYGDTRYEQYF. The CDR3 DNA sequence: TGTGCCAGCAGTTACGGGGACACACGCTACGAGCAGTACTTC.

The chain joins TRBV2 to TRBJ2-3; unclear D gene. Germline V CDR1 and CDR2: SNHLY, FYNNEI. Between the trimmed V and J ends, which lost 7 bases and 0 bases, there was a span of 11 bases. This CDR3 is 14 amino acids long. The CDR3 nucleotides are TGTGCCAGCACCTTCATCGCTAGCACAGATACGCAGTATTTT. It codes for CASTFIASTDTQYF.

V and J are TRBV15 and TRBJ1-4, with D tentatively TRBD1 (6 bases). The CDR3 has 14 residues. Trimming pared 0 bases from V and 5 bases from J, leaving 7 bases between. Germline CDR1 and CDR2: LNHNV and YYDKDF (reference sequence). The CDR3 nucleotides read TGTGCCACCAGCAGAGAACAGGGAAATGAAAAACTGTTTTTT. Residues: CATSREQGNEKLFF. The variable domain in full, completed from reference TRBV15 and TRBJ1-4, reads DAMVIQNPRYQVTQFGKPVTLSCSQTLNHNVMYWYQQKSSQAPKLLFHYYDKDFNNEADTPDNFQSRRPNTSFCFLDIRSPGLGDTAMYLCATSREQGNEKLFFGSGTQLSVL.

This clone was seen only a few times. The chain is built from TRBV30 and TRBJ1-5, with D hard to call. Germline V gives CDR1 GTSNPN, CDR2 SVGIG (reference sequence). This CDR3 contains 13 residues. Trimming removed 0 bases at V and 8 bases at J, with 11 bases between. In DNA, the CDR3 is TGTGCCTGGAGTGTACTTGGGGAAAAGCCCCAGCATTTT. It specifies CAWSVLGEKPQHF.

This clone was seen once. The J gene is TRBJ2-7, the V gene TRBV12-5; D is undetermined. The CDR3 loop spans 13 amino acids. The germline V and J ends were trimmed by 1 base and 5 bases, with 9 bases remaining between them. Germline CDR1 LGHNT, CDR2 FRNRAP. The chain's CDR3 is CASGLGSQHEQYF. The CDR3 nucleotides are TGTGCTAGTGGTTTGGGTAGCCAGCACGAGCAGTACTTC. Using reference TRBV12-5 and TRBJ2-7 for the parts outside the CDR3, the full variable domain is DARVTQTPRHKVTEMGQEVTMRCQPILGHNTVFWYRQTMMQGLELLAYFRNRAPLDDSGMPKDRFSAEMPDATLATLKIQPSEPRDSAVYFCASGLGSQHEQYFGPGTRLTVT.

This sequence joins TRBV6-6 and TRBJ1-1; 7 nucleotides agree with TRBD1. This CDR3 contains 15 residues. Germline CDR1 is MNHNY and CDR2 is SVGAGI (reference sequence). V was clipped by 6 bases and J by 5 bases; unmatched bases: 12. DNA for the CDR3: TGTGCCAGCAGCCAATTGACAGGGCGTTGGACTGAAGCTTTCTTT. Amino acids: CASSQLTGRWTEAFF.

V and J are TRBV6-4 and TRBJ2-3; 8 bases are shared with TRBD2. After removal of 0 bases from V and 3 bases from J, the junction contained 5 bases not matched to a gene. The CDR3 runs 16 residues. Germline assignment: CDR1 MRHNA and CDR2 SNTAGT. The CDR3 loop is CASSDSGSGGTDTQYF. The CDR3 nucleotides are TGTGCCAGCAGTGACTCAGGGAGCGGGGGTACAGATACGCAGTATTTT.

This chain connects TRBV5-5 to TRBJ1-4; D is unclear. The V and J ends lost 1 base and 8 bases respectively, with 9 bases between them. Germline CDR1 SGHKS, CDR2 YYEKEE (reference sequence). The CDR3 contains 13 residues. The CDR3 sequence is CASSLRGQEKLFF. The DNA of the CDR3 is TGTGCCAGCAGCTTGCGAGGCCAGGAAAAACTGTTTTTT.

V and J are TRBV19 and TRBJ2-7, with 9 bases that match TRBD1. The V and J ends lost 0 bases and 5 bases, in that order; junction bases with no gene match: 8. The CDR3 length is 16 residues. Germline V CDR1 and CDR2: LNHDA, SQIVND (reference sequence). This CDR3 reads CASSIEGTGRLDEQYF. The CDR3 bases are TGTGCCAGTAGTATAGAGGGGACAGGGAGATTGGACGAGCAGTACTTC.

Written as DNA, the CDR3 is TGCGCCAGCAGCCAAGTAGATCAGCCCCAGCATTTT. It codes for CASSQVDQPQHF. The chain couples TRBV4-1 to TRBJ1-5; no definite D call. The CDR3 totals 12 residues. The V gene lost 1 base and the J gene lost 5 bases, with 3 bases spanning the gap. Germline-derived CDR1 and CDR2 are MGHRA and YSYEKL.

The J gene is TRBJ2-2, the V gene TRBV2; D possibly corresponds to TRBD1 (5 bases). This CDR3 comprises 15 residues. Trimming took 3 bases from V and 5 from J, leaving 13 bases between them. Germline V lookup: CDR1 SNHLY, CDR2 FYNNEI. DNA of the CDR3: TGTGCCAGCAGTGAGGAAGGGGCTGGGACCGGGGAGCTGTTTTTT. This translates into CASSEEGAGTGELFF.

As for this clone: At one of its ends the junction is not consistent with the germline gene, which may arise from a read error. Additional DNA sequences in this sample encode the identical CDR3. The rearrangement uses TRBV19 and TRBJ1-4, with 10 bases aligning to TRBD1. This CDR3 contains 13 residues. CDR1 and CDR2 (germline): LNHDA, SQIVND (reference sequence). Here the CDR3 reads CATRGQGNEKLFF. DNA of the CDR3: TGCGCCACCCGGGGACAGGGGAACGAAAAACTGTTTTTT.